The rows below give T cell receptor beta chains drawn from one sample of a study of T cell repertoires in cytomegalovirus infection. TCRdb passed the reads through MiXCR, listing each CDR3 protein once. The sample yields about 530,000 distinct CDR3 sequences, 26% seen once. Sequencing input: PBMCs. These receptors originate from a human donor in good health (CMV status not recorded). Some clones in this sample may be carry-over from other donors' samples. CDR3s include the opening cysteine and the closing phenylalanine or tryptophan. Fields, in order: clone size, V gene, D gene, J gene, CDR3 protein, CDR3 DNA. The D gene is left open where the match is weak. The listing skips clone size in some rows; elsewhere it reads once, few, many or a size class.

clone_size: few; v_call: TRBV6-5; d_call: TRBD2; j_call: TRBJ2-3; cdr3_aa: CASSYSTAGEAADTQYF; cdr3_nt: TGTGCCAGCAGTTACTCAACAGCGGGAGAGGCGGCAGATACGCAGTATTTT
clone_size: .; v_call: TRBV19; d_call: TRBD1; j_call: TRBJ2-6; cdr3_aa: CASSIHRDRGTSGANVLTF; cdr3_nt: TGTGCCAGTAGTATTCACCGGGACAGGGGAACCTCTGGGGCCAACGTCCTGACTTTC
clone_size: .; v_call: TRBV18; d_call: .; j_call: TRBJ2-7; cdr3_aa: CASSPGAGDQYF; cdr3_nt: TGTGCCAGCTCACCCGGGGCAGGGGATCAGTACTTC
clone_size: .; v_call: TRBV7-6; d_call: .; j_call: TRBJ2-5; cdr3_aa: CASSLATGSETQYF; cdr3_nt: TGTGCCAGCAGCTTAGCAACAGGGTCGGAGACCCAGTACTTC
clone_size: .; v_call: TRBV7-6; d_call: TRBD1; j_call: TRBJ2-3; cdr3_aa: CASSLRTGGDTQYF; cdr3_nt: TGTGCCAGCAGCTTACGAACAGGGGGAGATACGCAGTATTTT
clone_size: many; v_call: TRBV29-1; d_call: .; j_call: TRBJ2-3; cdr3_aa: CSVERSGADTQYF; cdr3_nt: TGCAGCGTTGAAAGGTCAGGGGCGGATACGCAGTATTTT
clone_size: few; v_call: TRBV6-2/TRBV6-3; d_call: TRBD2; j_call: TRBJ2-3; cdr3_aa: CASCPMEGERETQYF; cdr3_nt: TGTGCCAGCTGTCCGATGGAGGGGGAGCGGGAGACGCAGTATTTT
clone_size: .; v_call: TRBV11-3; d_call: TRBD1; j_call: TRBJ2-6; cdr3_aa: CASSSGQGGAGANVLTF; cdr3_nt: TGTGCCAGCAGCTCGGGACAGGGGGGGGCTGGGGCCAACGTCCTGACTTTC
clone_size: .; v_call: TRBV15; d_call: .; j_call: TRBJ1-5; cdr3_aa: CATSRDLDRYNQPQHF; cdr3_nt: TGTGCCACCAGCAGAGATCTCGACAGATATAATCAGCCCCAGCATTTT
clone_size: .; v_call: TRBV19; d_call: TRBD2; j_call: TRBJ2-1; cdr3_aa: CASSLGGELAGARGYNEQFF; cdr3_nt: TGTGCCAGTAGTCTGGGTGGCGAACTAGCGGGAGCACGGGGCTACAATGAGCAGTTCTTC
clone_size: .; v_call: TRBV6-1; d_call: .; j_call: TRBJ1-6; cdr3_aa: CASRGTASGISPLHF; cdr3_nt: TGTGCCAGCAGGGGGACGGCGTCTGGCATCTCACCCCTCCACTTT
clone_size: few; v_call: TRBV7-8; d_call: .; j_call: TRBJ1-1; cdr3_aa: CASSLVMGNTEAFF; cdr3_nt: TGTGCCAGCAGCTTAGTTATGGGGAACACTGAAGCTTTCTTT
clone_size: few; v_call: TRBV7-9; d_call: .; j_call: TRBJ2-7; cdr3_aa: CASSSSDYPAVHEQYF; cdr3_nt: TGTGCCAGCAGCTCCTCTGACTACCCAGCCGTCCACGAGCAGTACTTC
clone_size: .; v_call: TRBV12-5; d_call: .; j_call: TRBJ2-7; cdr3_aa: CASGLHPTTSGAYEQYF; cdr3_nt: TGTGCTAGTGGCCTTCACCCCACTACATCCGGCGCCTACGAGCAGTACTTC
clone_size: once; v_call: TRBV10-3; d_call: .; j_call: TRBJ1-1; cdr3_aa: CAIGSGTLNTEAFF; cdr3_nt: TGTGCCATCGGGTCCGGGACACTGAACACTGAAGCTTTCTTT
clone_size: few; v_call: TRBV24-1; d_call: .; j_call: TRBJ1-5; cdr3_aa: CATSDSNSNQPQHF; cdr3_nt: TGTGCCACCAGTGACAGTAATAGCAATCAGCCCCAGCATTTT
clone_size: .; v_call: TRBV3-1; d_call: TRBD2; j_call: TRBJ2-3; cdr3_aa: CASSQDRGREAFRDTQYF; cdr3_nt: TGTGCCAGCAGCCAAGATCGGGGGCGGGAGGCCTTTCGGGATACGCAGTATTTT
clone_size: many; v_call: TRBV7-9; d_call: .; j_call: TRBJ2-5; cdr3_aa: CASSPRKETQYF; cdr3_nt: TGTGCCAGCAGCCCAAGGAAGGAGACCCAGTACTTC
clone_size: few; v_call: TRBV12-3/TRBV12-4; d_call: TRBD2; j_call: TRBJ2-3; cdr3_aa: CASSPWTSGRGDTQYF; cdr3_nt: TGTGCCAGCAGTCCGTGGACTAGCGGGAGAGGAGATACGCAGTATTTT
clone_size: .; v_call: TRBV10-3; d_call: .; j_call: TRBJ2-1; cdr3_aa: CAISEGRVQEEQFF; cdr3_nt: TGTGCCATCAGTGAAGGCCGGGTCCAGGAAGAGCAGTTCTTC
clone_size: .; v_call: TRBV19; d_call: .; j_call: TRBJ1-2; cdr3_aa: CASSIPAREFYGYTF; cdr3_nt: TGTGCCAGTAGTATCCCGGCCAGGGAGTTCTATGGCTACACCTTC
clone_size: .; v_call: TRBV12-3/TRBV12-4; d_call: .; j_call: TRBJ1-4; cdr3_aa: CASSLMESLGDRPSMANEKLFF; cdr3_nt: TGTGCCAGCAGTCTCATGGAATCCCTAGGTGATCGGCCATCAATGGCCAATGAAAAACTGTTTTTT
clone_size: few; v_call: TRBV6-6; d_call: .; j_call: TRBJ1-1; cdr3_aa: CASNWGEDTEAFF; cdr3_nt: TGTGCCAGCAATTGGGGTGAGGACACTGAAGCTTTCTTT
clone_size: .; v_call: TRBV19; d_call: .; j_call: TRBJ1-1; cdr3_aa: CASTPGQPNTEAFF; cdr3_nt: TGTGCCAGCACTCCCGGACAACCGAACACTGAAGCTTTCTTT
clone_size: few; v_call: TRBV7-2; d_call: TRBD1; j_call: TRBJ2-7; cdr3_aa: CASSLEGTGSYEQYF; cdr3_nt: TGTGCCAGCAGCTTAGAGGGGACAGGGTCCTACGAGCAGTACTTC
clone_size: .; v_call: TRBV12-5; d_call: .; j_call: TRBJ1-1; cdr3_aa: CASGLVRGGRVLEAFF; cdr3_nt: TGTGCTAGTGGTTTGGTACGTGGAGGGAGGGTCCTTGAAGCTTTCTTT
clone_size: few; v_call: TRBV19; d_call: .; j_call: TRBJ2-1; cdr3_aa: CASSALGGQKIGNEQFF; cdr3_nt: TGTGCCAGTAGTGCATTGGGGGGACAAAAAATAGGGAATGAGCAGTTCTTC
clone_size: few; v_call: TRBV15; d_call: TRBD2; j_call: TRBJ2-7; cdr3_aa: CATSGLADHYEQYF; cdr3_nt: TGTGCCACCAGCGGTCTAGCGGACCACTACGAGCAGTACTTC
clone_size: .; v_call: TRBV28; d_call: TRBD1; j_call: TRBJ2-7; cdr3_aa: CASTPGQGASYEQYF; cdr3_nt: TGTGCCAGCACCCCGGGACAGGGGGCGAGCTACGAGCAGTACTTC
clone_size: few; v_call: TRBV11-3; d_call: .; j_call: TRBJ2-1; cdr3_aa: CASSQTSMRRNEQFF; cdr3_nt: TGTGCCAGCAGTCAAACAAGCATGAGACGCAATGAGCAGTTCTTC
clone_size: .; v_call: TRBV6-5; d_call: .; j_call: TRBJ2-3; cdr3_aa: CASSYRGGFTDTQYF; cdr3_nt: TGTGCCAGCAGTTACCGGGGCGGTTTCACAGATACGCAGTATTTT
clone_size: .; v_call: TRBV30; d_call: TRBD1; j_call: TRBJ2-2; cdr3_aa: CAWMGDRGTGELFF; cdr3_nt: TGTGCCTGGATGGGGGACAGGGGCACCGGGGAGCTGTTTTTT
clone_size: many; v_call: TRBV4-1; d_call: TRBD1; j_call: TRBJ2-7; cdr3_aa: CASSPRTGALGEQYF; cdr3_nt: TGCGCCAGCAGCCCGCGGACAGGGGCTCTCGGGGAGCAGTACTTC
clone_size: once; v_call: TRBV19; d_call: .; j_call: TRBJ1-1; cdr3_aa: CASSIASTASNTEAFF; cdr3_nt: TGTGCCAGTAGTATCGCCTCGACGGCTTCGAACACTGAAGCTTTCTTT
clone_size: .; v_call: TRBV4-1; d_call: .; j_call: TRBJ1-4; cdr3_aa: CASSQPYRNEKLFF; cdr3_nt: TGCGCCAGCAGCCAACCCTACCGGAACGAAAAACTGTTTTTT
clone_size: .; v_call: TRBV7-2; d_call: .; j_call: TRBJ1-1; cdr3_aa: CASSYRVNTEAFF; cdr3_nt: TGTGCCAGCAGCTACAGGGTCAACACTGAAGCTTTCTTT
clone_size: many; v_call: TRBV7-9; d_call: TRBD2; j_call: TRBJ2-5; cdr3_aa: CASSFASGRLQETQYF; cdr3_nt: TGTGCCAGCAGCTTCGCTAGCGGGAGACTACAAGAGACCCAGTACTTC
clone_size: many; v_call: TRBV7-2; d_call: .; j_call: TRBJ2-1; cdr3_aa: CASSSRLGEVNEQFF; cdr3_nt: TGTGCCAGCAGCTCCCGACTAGGAGAGGTCAATGAGCAGTTCTTC
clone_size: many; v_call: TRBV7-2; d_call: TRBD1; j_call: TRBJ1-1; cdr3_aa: CASSFTPLWTGRAEAFF; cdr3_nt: TGTGCCAGCAGCTTTACCCCTCTTTGGACAGGGAGGGCTGAAGCTTTCTTT
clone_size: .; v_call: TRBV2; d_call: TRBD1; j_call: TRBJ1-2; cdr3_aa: CASRQTGARYGYTF; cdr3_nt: TGTGCCAGCAGACAGACAGGGGCTAGATATGGCTACACCTTC
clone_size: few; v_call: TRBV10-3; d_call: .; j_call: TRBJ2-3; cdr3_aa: CAISRHGGGQDTQYF; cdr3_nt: TGTGCCATCAGTCGTCACGGAGGGGGTCAAGATACGCAGTATTTT
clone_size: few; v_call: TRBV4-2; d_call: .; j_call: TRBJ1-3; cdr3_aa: CASSQVDSSSGNTIYF; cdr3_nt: TGTGCCAGCAGCCAAGTGGACTCAAGCTCTGGAAACACCATATATTTT
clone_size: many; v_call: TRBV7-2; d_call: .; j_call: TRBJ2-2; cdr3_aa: CASKPAGLPMGGELFF; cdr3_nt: TGTGCCAGCAAACCTGCGGGACTCCCGATGGGCGGGGAGCTGTTTTTT
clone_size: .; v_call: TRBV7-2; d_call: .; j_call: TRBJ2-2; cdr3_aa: CASSFRPGHPTGELFF; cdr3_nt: TGTGCCAGCAGTTTCAGACCGGGACATCCGACCGGGGAGCTGTTTTTT
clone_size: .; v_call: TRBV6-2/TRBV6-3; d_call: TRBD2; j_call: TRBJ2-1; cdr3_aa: CASRKLAGGVYNEQFF; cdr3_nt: TGTGCCAGCAGAAAACTAGCGGGAGGGGTCTACAATGAGCAGTTCTTC
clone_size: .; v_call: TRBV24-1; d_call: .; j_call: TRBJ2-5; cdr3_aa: CATSDVGPYQETQYF; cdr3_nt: TGTGCCACCAGTGACGTGGGACCGTACCAAGAGACCCAGTACTTC
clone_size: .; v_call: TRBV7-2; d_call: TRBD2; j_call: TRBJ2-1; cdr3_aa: CASSPRGSGRGEQFF; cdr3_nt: TGTGCCAGCAGCCCCCGGGGGAGCGGGAGGGGTGAGCAGTTCTTC